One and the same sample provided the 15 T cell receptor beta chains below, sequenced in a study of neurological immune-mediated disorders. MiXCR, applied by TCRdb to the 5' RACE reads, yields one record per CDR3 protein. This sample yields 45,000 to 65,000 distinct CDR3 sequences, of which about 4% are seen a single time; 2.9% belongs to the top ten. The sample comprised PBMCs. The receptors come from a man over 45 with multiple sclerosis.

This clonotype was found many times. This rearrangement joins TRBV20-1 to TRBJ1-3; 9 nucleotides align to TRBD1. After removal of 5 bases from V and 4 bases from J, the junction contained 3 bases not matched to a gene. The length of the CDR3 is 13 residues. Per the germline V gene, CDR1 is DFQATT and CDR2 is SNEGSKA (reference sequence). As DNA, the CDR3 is TGCAGTGCTCCCGGGACAGGGGGAAACACCATATATTTT. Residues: CSAPGTGGNTIYF.

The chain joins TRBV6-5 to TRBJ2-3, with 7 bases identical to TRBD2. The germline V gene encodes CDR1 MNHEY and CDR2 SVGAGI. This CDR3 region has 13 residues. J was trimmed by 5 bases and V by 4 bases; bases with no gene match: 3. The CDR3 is CASSLGGEDTQYF. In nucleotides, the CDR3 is TGTGCCAGCAGTTTGGGGGGGGAAGATACGCAGTATTTT.

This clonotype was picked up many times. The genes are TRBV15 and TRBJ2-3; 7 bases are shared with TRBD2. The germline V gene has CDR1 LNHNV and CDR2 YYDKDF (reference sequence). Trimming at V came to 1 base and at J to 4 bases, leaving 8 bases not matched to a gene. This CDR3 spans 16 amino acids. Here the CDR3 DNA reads TGTGCCACCAGCAGAGGAGGGAGGGTAGTGTCAGATACGCAGTATTTT. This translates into CATSRGGRVVSDTQYF. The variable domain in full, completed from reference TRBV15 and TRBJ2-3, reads DAMVIQNPRYQVTQFGKPVTLSCSQTLNHNVMYWYQQKSSQAPKLLFHYYDKDFNNEADTPDNFQSRRPNTSFCFLDIRSPGLGDTAMYLCATSRGGRVVSDTQYFGPGTRLTVL.

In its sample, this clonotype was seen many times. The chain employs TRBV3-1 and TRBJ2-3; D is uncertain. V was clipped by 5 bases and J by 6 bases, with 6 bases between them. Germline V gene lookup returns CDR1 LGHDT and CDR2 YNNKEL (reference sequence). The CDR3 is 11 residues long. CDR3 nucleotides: TGTGCCAGCAGCACTCGGGATACGCAGTATTTT. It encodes CASSTRDTQYF.

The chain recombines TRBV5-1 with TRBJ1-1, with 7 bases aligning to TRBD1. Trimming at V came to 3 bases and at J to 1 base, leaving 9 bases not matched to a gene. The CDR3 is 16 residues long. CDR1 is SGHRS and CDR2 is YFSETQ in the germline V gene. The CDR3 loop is CASSWTGTAKNTEAFF. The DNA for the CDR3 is TGCGCCAGCAGCTGGACCGGGACAGCGAAGAACACTGAAGCTTTCTTT.

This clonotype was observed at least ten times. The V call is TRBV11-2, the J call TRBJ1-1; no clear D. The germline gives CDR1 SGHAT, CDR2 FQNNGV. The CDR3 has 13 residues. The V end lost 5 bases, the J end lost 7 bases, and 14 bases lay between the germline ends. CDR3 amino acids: CASSPLGRREAFF. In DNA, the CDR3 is TGTGCCAGCAGCCCCCTCGGACGCCGTGAAGCTTTCTTT.

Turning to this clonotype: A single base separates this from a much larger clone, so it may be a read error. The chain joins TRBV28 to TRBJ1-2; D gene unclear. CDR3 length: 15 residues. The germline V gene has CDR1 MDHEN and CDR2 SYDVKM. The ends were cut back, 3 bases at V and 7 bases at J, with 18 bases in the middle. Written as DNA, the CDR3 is TGTGCCAGCAGTTTTCCTACTGGAAAGGGAGGTGGCTACACCTTC. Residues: CASSFPTGKGGGYTF.

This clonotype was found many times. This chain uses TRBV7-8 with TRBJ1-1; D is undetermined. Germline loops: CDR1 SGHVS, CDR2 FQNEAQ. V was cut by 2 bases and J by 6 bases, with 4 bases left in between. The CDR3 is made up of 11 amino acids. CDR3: CASSLRAEAFF. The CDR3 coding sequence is TGTGCCAGCAGCTTACGAGCTGAAGCTTTCTTT.

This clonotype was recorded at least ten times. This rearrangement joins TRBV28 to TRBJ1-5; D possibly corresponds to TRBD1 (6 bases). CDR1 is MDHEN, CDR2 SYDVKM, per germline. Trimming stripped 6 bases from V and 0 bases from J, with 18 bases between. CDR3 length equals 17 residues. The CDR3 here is CASSPAGGGNSNQPQHF. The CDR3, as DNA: TGTGCCAGCAGCCCAGCCGGAGGGGGGAATAGCAATCAGCCCCAGCATTTT.

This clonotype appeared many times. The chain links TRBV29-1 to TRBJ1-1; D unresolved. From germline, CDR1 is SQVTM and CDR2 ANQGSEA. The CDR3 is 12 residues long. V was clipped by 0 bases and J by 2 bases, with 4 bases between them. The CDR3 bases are TGCAGCGTTGAAGAGGGTAACACTGAAGCTTTCTTT. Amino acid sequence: CSVEEGNTEAFF.

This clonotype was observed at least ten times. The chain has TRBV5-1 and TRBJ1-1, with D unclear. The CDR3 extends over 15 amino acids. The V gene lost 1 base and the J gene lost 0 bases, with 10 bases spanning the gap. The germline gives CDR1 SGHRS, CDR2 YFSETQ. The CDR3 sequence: CASSLLGPMNTEAFF. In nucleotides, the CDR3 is TGCGCCAGCAGCTTGCTGGGTCCCATGAACACTGAAGCTTTCTTT. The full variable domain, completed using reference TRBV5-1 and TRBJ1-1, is KAGVTQTPRYLIKTRGQQVTLSCSPISGHRSVSWYQQTPGQGLQFLFEYFSETQRNKGNFPGRFSGRQFSNSRSEMNVSTLELGDSALYLCASSLLGPMNTEAFFGQGTRLTVV.

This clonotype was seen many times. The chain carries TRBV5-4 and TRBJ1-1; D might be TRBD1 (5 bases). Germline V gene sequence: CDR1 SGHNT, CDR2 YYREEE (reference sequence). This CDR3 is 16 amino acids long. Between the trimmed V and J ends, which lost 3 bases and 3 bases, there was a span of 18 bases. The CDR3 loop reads CASSSAAGGAYTEAFF. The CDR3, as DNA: TGTGCCAGCAGCTCCGCTGCTGGAGGGGCGTACACTGAAGCTTTCTTT. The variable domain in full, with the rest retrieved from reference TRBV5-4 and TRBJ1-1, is ETGVTQSPTHLIKTRGQQVTLRCSSQSGHNTVSWYQQALGQGPQFIFQYYREEENGRGNFPPRFSGLQFPNYSSELNVNALELDDSALYLCASSSAAGGAYTEAFFGQGTRLTVV.

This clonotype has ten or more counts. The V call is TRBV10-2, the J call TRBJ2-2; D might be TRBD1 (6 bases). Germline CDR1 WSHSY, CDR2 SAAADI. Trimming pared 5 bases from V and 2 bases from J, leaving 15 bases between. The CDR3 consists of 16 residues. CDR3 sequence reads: CASSTDRFGNTGELFF. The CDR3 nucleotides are TGCGCCAGCAGTACCGACAGGTTTGGAAACACCGGGGAGCTGTTTTTT.

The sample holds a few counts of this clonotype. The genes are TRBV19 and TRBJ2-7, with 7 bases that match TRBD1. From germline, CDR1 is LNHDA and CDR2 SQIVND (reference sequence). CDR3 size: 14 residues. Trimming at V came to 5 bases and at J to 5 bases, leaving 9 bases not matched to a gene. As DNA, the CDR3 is TGTGCCAGTAGTGTCGACAGGGTGGTGAACGAGCAGTACTTC. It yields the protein CASSVDRVVNEQYF.

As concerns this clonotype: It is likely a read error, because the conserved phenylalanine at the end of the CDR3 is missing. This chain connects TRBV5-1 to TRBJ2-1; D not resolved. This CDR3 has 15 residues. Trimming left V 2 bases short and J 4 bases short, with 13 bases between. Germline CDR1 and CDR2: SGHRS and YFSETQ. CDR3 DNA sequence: TGCGCCAGCAGCTTTGATGGCGGACCTTACAATGAGCAGTTCAAC. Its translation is CASSFDGGPYNEQFN.